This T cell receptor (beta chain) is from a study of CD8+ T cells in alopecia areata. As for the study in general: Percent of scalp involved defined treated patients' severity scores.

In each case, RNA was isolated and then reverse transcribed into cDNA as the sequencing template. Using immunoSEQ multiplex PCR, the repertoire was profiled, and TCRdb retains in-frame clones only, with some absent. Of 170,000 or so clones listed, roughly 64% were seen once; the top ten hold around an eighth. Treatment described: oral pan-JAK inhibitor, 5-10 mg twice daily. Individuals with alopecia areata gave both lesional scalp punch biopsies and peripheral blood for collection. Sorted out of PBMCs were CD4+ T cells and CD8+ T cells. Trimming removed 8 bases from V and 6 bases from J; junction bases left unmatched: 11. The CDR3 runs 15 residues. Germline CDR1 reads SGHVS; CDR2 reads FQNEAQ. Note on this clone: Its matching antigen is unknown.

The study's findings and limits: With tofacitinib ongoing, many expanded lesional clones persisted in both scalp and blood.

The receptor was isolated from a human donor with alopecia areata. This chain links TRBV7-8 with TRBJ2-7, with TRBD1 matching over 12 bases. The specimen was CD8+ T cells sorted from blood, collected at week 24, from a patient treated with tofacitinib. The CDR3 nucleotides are TGTGCCAGCGGGGGACAGGGGGCCCAGCTCGGCGAGCAGTACTTC. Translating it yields CASGGQGAQLGEQYF.